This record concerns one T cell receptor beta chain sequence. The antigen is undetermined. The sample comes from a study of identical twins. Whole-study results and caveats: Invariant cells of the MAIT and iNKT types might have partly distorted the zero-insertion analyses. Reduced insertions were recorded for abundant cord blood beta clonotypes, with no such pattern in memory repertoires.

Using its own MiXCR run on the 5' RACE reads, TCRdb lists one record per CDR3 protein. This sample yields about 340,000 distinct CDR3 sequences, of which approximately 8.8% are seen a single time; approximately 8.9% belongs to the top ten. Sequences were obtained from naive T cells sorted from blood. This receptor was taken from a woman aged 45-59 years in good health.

The CDR3 DNA is TGTGCCAGCAGCCAAGTAGGGGGTATATTGAACACTGAAGCTTTCTTT. Residues: CASSQVGGILNTEAFF. The chain carries TRBV14 and TRBJ1-1; TRBD1 might be the D (6 bases). In germline, CDR1 is SGHDN, CDR2 FVKESK. V shed 1 base and J shed 0 bases, with 12 bases lying between them. This CDR3 has 16 residues.